The present T cell receptor (beta chain) was sequenced within a study of shared clonotypes between healthy human individuals. The study, taken as a whole, reports: Memory subsets had estimated richness that was generally smaller than that of naive subsets. In contrast to clonotypes shared by all four donors, non-shared clonotypes had lower generation probabilities. Sharing across four donors was highest in naive CD4 (around 5%) and lowest in memory CD8 (approximately 0.4%).

All the donors were Caucasian adults who lived in Nashville, Tennessee. Concerning this clone itself: Its antigen is not known.

Only in-frame clones appear in the TCRdb table, and some are missing; sequencing was by immunoSEQ multiplex PCR. Found here are 650,000 to 800,000 clones, roughly 72% of them singletons; the top ten hold under 2%. Trimming cost V 5 bases and J 10 bases; bases outside gene matches: 16. CDR1 MNHEY and CDR2 SMNVEV come from the germline V gene (reference sequence). This CDR3 spans 16 amino acids. This rearrangement joins TRBV27 to TRBJ1-1; 10 bases are shared with TRBD1. The origin of this receptor is a woman in her thirties in good health. The sample consisted of memory CD4+ T cells sorted from blood. The subset: CD45RA-negative fraction. Written as DNA, the CDR3 is TGTGCCAGCAGTCCCACAACCGGGACAGGGGTTAAGGTAGCTTTCTTT. It translates to CASSPTTGTGVKVAFF.